This T cell receptor beta chain originates from a study of identical twins. Study conclusions and caveats: Zero-insertion analyses could be partly confounded by invariant MAIT and iNKT cells. Weaker excess twin sharing was seen among beta out-of-frame sequences. Cross-sectional statistical analysis, not tracking of the same donors, underpinned the conclusions.

This CDR3 contains 13 residues. It was template switching that added a universal primer site, and there were unique molecular identifiers on the cDNA. Via MiXCR, TCRdb re-called the 5' RACE reads, giving one row per CDR3 protein. The table has approximately 1.8 million distinct CDR3 sequences, more than 30% seen once. Comment on this clonotype: Its antigen is undetermined. At one end, the junction sequence differs from germline, possibly due to a read error.

The genes are TRBV12-3 or TRBV12-4 and TRBJ2-1; D assignment may be TRBD1 or TRBD2 (7 bases each). Sequencing input: cord blood. The clonotype originates from a newborn girl in good health. CDR3 bases: TGTGCCACCGGGGGGACAGCCTACAATGGGCAGTTCTTC. It yields the protein CATGGTAYNGQFF.